These 25 T cell receptor beta chains were all obtained from the same sample, sequenced in a study of type 1 regulatory T cells. These receptors' antigens are unknown. TCRdb re-analysed the reads in MiXCR, keeping a single row per CDR3 protein. This sample carries about 60,000 distinct CDR3 sequences, roughly two thirds of them seen once, and the ten largest clones take approximately 1.8%. Specimen: cultured non-Tr1 T cells, either the whole culture or a sorted T cell fraction (not recorded which). All receptors come from a human donor in good health.

This chain joins TRBV28 and TRBJ2-3; 9 bases agree with TRBD2. This CDR3 is built from 17 residues. CDR1 is MDHEN and CDR2 is SYDVKM in the germline V gene. The ends lost 1 base at V and 2 bases at J; junction bases unmatched: 7. The CDR3 DNA reads TGTGCCAGCAGTTTATTCCGACTAGCGGATTACACAGATACGCAGTATTTT. Protein: CASSLFRLADYTDTQYF.

The J gene is TRBJ1-2, the V gene TRBV6-5, with 7 bases fitting TRBD1. The CDR3 extends over 14 amino acids. Germline values: CDR1 MNHEY, CDR2 SVGAGI. The V and J ends lost 7 bases and 8 bases, in that order; junction bases with no gene match: 13. The CDR3 bases are TGTGCCAGCAAGGCGGTGGAGACAGGGTCCGGCTACACCTTC. Translating gives CASKAVETGSGYTF.

The V and J genes are TRBV10-3 and TRBJ2-1; unclear D gene. The germline V gene has CDR1 ENHRY and CDR2 SYGVKD. This CDR3 is 14 amino acids long. Deletions cut 3 bases from V and 5 bases from J, with 11 bases between. The CDR3: CAISERPTDNEQFF. DNA of the CDR3: TGTGCCATCAGTGAAAGACCTACCGACAATGAGCAGTTCTTC.

This chain joins TRBV6-1 and TRBJ1-5, with a tentative D call TRBD1 (6 bases). Between the trimmed V and J ends, which lost 4 bases and 4 bases, there was a span of 17 bases. CDR3 size: 16 residues. CDR1 and CDR2 from the germline V gene are MNHNS and SASEGT. The CDR3 loop is CASSGLRTVVNQPQHF. CDR3 DNA: TGTGCCAGCAGTGGCCTCAGGACAGTAGTTAATCAGCCCCAGCATTTT.

This chain links TRBV11-2 with TRBJ2-5, with unresolved D. V dropped 5 bases and J dropped 5 bases, with 18 bases sitting between them. CDR1 SGHAT and CDR2 FQNNGV come from the germline V gene. The CDR3 runs to 15 residues. The CDR3 protein is CASSGYIVQAETQYF. CDR3 DNA sequence: TGTGCCAGCAGCGGGTACATTGTCCAAGCGGAGACCCAGTACTTC.

The V and J genes are TRBV20-1 and TRBJ2-1; D is uncertain. The V end lost 1 base, the J end lost 0 bases, and 13 bases lay between the germline ends. There are 16 residues in the CDR3. Germline CDR1 reads DFQATT; CDR2 reads SNEGSKA (reference sequence). CDR3 amino acids: CSARAIEDLSYNEQFF. DNA for the CDR3: TGCAGTGCTAGAGCGATAGAAGACCTCTCCTACAATGAGCAGTTCTTC.

This chain connects TRBV18 to TRBJ2-7; D is undetermined. Trimming stripped 1 base from V and 4 bases from J, with 8 bases between. Per germline, CDR1 KGHSH and CDR2 LQKENI. The CDR3 is 13 amino acids. The CDR3 region is CASSPQVKYEQYF. CDR3 DNA: TGTGCCAGCTCACCACAGGTCAAGTACGAGCAGTACTTC. Full variable domain (outside the CDR3, taken from reference TRBV18 and TRBJ2-7): NAGVMQNPRHLVRRRGQEARLRCSPMKGHSHVYWYRQLPEEGLKFMVYLQKENIIDESGMPKERFSAEFPKEGPSILRIQQVVRGDSAAYFCASSPQVKYEQYFGPGTRLTVT.

This clonotype has a handful of counts. The chain combines TRBV4-1 with TRBJ2-3; D is perhaps TRBD1 or TRBD2 (5 bases each). CDR3 size: 16 residues. Trimming pared 0 bases from V and 2 bases from J, leaving 12 bases between. Germline-derived CDR1 and CDR2 are MGHRA and YSYEKL. Here the CDR3 reads CASSQDRGRYTDTQYF. The CDR3 nucleotides are TGCGCCAGCAGCCAAGATCGGGGCCGATACACAGATACGCAGTATTTT.

This clonotype has only a few counts. The chain recombines TRBV7-2 with TRBJ1-5, with TRBD1 identical over 7 bases. Germline CDR1 SGHTA, CDR2 FQGNSA. The CDR3 consists of 15 residues. V gave up 3 bases and J gave up 4 bases; unmatched junction bases: 6. The CDR3: CASSLEGAGNQPQHF. The CDR3 DNA is TGTGCCAGCAGCTTGGAGGGGGCGGGGAATCAGCCCCAGCATTTT.

V and J are TRBV3-1 and TRBJ2-1, with D possibly TRBD2 on 6 matching bases. From germline, CDR1 is LGHDT and CDR2 YNNKEL (reference sequence). V was clipped by 4 bases and J by 16 bases, with 17 bases between them. The CDR3 covers 12 residues. This CDR3 is CASSPLPGDVFF. In nucleotides, the CDR3 is TGTGCCAGCAGCCCGTTGCCGGGAGACGTTTTCTTC.

This clonotype occurred once. CDR3 sequence: CSARAGAVVEKLFF. For the CDR3, the DNA is TGCAGTGCTAGAGCCGGGGCTGTTGTTGAAAAACTGTTTTTT. V and J are TRBV20-1 and TRBJ1-4; D is possibly TRBD1 (5 bases). The length of the CDR3 is 14 residues. Germline lookup yields CDR1 DFQATT and CDR2 SNEGSKA (reference sequence). Trimming took off 1 base at V and 7 bases at J, with 13 bases between the two ends.

This clonotype was seen ten or more times. CDR3 protein: CASSLEISEQYF. CDR3 in DNA: TGTGCCAGCAGCTTAGAAATAAGCGAGCAGTACTTC. This sequence joins TRBV7-2 and TRBJ2-7; D is ambiguous. The V end was cut by 1 base, the J end by 6 bases, with 7 bases between. CDR3 length: 12 residues. CDR1 SGHTA and CDR2 FQGNSA come from the germline V gene.

The chain couples TRBV9 to TRBJ1-5; D perhaps matches TRBD1 (5 bases). The V and J ends lost 2 bases and 2 bases respectively, with 14 bases between them. There are 16 residues in the CDR3. Germline V CDR1 and CDR2: SGDLS, YYNGEE. CDR3 loop: CASSVDSGRGNQPQHF. The DNA for the CDR3 is TGTGCCAGCAGCGTCGACAGCGGGAGGGGCAATCAGCCCCAGCATTTT.

This clonotype occurred once. V usage is TRBV4-3 and J usage is TRBJ2-1; TRBD2 aligns across 11 bases. This CDR3 spans 15 amino acids. Looked up from germline, CDR1 is LGHNA and CDR2 is YSLEER. With V trimmed by 0 bases and J by 9 bases, 4 bases remained unmatched. The CDR3 region has the DNA TGCGCCAGCAGCCAAGATTCCGGGACTAGCGGTGAGCAGTTCTTC. Translating gives CASSQDSGTSGEQFF.

The chain links TRBV20-1 to TRBJ2-5; weak D call: TRBD2 (6 bases). Per the germline V gene, CDR1 is DFQATT and CDR2 is SNEGSKA (reference sequence). Trimming stripped 0 bases from V and 7 bases from J, with 18 bases between. This CDR3 contains 15 residues. The CDR3 here is CSARDPGHLGGTQYF. The DNA for the CDR3 is TGCAGTGCTAGAGATCCGGGCCATCTGGGAGGGACCCAGTACTTC.

In DNA form, the CDR3 reads TGCGCCAGCAGCTTGGCCGGTCAGTATAGCAATCAGCCCCAGCATTTT. It is translated as CASSLAGQYSNQPQHF. The chain combines TRBV5-1 with TRBJ1-5; D is ambiguous. The CDR3 is 16 residues long. V was trimmed by 0 bases and J by 0 bases, leaving 10 bases between them. CDR1 SGHRS and CDR2 YFSETQ come from the germline V gene.

The CDR3 nucleotides read TGCGCCAGCAGCCATGGACGGACAGCCCTCTATAATTCACCCCTCCACTTT. This gives the protein CASSHGRTALYNSPLHF. This rearrangement joins TRBV4-1 to TRBJ1-6; D perhaps matches TRBD1 (6 bases). Germline loops: CDR1 MGHRA, CDR2 YSYEKL. The ends were cut back, 3 bases at V and 3 bases at J, with 15 bases in the middle. The CDR3 is 17 residues long.

The count of this clonotype is one. This chain links TRBV7-6 with TRBJ2-3; 8 bases agree with TRBD2. Per the germline V gene, CDR1 is SGHVS and CDR2 is FNYEAQ. The CDR3 is made up of 14 amino acids. Trimming removed 5 bases from V and 3 bases from J; junction bases left unmatched: 4. The CDR3 region is CASSQGTRTDTQYF. Written as DNA, the CDR3 is TGTGCCAGCAGCCAAGGGACTAGAACAGATACGCAGTATTTT.

Ten or more counts support this clonotype. This chain uses TRBV27 with TRBJ1-5, with D unclear. This CDR3 comprises 17 residues. Germline CDR1 MNHEY, CDR2 SMNVEV (reference sequence). Trimming took 9 bases from V and 0 from J, leaving 21 bases between them. CDR3 in DNA: TGTGCCAGACTACCCCGGAGGAGGACCTATAGCAATCAGCCCCAGCATTTT. Translating gives CARLPRRRTYSNQPQHF.

The chain joins TRBV27 to TRBJ1-1; 7 bases match TRBD1. CDR1 and CDR2 (germline): MNHEY, SMNVEV (reference sequence). The CDR3 is 13 residues long. Trimming at V came to 8 bases and at J to 2 bases, leaving 5 bases not matched to a gene. CDR3 sequence (DNA): TGTGCCAGCGCCGGGACAGACAACACTGAAGCTTTCTTT. Amino acid sequence: CASAGTDNTEAFF.

V is TRBV7-2 and J is TRBJ1-2; 9 bases match TRBD1. The trim removed 0 bases at V and 5 bases at J, leaving 7 bases unmatched. Germline CDR1 reads SGHTA; CDR2 reads FQGNSA. The CDR3 is 16 residues long. The CDR3: CASSLASFGTGYGYTF. CDR3 coding DNA: TGTGCCAGCAGCTTAGCATCCTTCGGGACAGGGTATGGCTACACCTTC.

In the case of this clonotype: One junction end disagrees with the germline gene, perhaps due to a read error. This chain connects TRBV18 to TRBJ2-1; 10 nucleotides align to TRBD1. This CDR3 is 16 amino acids long. CDR1 and CDR2 from the germline V gene are KGHSH and LQKENI. The DNA for the CDR3 is TGTGCCAGCTCATTTAACGGACAGGGGGGCTACAATGAACAGTTCTTC. Its translation is CASSFNGQGGYNEQFF.

The chain employs TRBV20-1 and TRBJ1-6, with 7 bases matching TRBD1. This CDR3 contains 15 residues. V was clipped by 2 bases and J by 2 bases; unmatched bases: 3. CDR1 DFQATT and CDR2 SNEGSKA come from the germline V gene (reference sequence). CDR3 protein: CSARPGTAYNSPLHF. The DNA for the CDR3 is TGCAGTGCTAGACCAGGGACAGCCTATAATTCACCCCTCCACTTT.

V gene TRBV5-8 combines with J gene TRBJ2-5; D perhaps matches TRBD2 (7 bases). Germline values: CDR1 SGHTS, CDR2 YDEGEE. Trimming stripped 0 bases from V and 3 bases from J, with 12 bases between. The CDR3 is 15 amino acids. The CDR3, as DNA: TGTGCCAGCAGCTTGGCGGGGGGCAAGGAAGAGACCCAGTACTTC. It encodes CASSLAGGKEETQYF.

This chain connects TRBV19 to TRBJ2-7; 11 nucleotides match TRBD2. In germline, CDR1 is LNHDA, CDR2 SQIVND (reference sequence). The V gene end was trimmed by 3 bases and the J gene end by 4 bases; junction bases not matched to a gene: 5. The CDR3 has 15 amino acids. DNA for the CDR3: TGTGCCAGTAGTATCACTAGCGGGAGTATTTACGAGCAGTACTTC. Encoded protein: CASSITSGSIYEQYF.